Listed here are 6 T cell receptor beta chains from one sample, sequenced in a study of blood T cells in healthy people across ages. Using a J-beta primer mix together with a sample-barcoded 5' primer, a second PCR was run for roughly 7 to 11 cycles. One entry per CDR3 protein, called by TCRdb with MiXCR from the 5' RACE reads. The table lists 650,000 to 800,000 distinct CDR3 sequences, 44% of them singletons. The sequenced sample consisted of blood. These receptors came from a man in his fifties or sixties in good health.

The rearrangement uses TRBV6-1 and TRBJ1-2; D unresolved. Germline assignment: CDR1 MNHNS and CDR2 SASEGT. The germline V and J ends were trimmed by 6 bases and 8 bases, with 19 bases remaining between them. This CDR3 is 14 amino acids long. DNA for the CDR3: TGTGCCAGCAGCCTAACGACTGACTTAGGCGGCTACACCTTC. Translated, it gives CASSLTTDLGGYTF.

The V call is TRBV20-1, the J call TRBJ1-5; the match to TRBD1 covers 10 bases. With V trimmed by 5 bases and J by 4 bases, 2 bases remained unmatched. This CDR3 contains 13 residues. Germline lookup yields CDR1 DFQATT and CDR2 SNEGSKA (reference sequence). The CDR3 sequence: CSAGQGGNQPQHF. The CDR3, as DNA: TGCAGTGCTGGACAGGGGGGGAATCAGCCCCAGCATTTT.

The chain has TRBV18 and TRBJ2-7; 8 bases match TRBD1. The CDR3 covers 18 residues. Germline assignment: CDR1 KGHSH and CDR2 LQKENI. The trim removed 4 bases at V and 4 bases at J, leaving 18 bases unmatched. The CDR3 DNA reads TGTGCCAGCTCACGAACACGGGCCGCTGACAGGGGACAATACGAGCAGTACTTC. Protein sequence: CASSRTRAADRGQYEQYF. Combining the CDR3 with reference TRBV18 and TRBJ2-7 gives the whole variable domain NAGVMQNPRHLVRRRGQEARLRCSPMKGHSHVYWYRQLPEEGLKFMVYLQKENIIDESGMPKERFSAEFPKEGPSILRIQQVVRGDSAAYFCASSRTRAADRGQYEQYFGPGTRLTVT.

The chain employs TRBV11-2 and TRBJ2-3; 11 nucleotides align to TRBD2. The junction had 16 bases not matched to a gene; V was cut back by 5 bases and J by 9 bases. Looked up from germline, CDR1 is SGHAT and CDR2 is FQNNGV. This CDR3 is built from 17 residues. CDR3 protein: CASSTSHQMASGGTQYF. The CDR3 nucleotides are TGTGCCAGCAGCACATCTCATCAAATGGCTAGCGGGGGGACGCAGTATTTT.

With respect to this clonotype: A read error may account for a junction end that differs from germline. The CDR3 nucleotides read TGCGCCAGCAGCATAACACCGGGACTAGGGGTAAATGAGCCGTTCTTC. It codes for CASSITPGLGVNEPFF. The chain uses TRBV5-1 and TRBJ2-1; 8 bases fit TRBD2. The CDR3 sequence is 16 residues long. Germline assignment: CDR1 SGHRS and CDR2 YFSETQ.

This clonotype has just a few counts. The chain is built from TRBV7-2 and TRBJ2-4, with D possibly being TRBD2 (5 bases). V was pared by 4 bases and J by 8 bases, with 12 bases between. The CDR3 extends over 13 amino acids. The V gene's germline CDR1 is SGHTA and CDR2 FQGNSA. The CDR3 DNA is TGTGCCAGCAGCTCAGTGGAGGTCGACATTCAGTACTTC. It codes for CASSSVEVDIQYF.